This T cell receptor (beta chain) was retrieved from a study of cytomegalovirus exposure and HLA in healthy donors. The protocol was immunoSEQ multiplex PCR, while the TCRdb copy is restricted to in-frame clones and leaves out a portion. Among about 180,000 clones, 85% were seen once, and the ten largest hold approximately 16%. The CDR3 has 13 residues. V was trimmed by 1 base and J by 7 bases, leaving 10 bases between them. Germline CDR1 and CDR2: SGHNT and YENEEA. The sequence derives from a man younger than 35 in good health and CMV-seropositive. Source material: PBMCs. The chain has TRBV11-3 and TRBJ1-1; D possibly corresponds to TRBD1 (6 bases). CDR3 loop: CASSLGQADEAFF. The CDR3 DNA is TGTGCCAGCAGCTTAGGACAGGCCGATGAAGCTTTCTTT.